This TCR beta chain was captured in a study of human T cells and chemical hapten exposure. Overall study context: Patients, chiefly female, had alopecia areata, totalis or universalis.

Regarding time point: pre-sensitization, week 0. Treatment denoted: therapeutic diphenylcyclopropenone sensitization with weekly scalp DPC. The V gene's germline CDR1 is SQVTM and CDR2 ANQGSEA. The CDR3 covers 12 residues. This clonotype was seen only a few times. During construction of the library, unique molecular identifiers were attached to individual cDNA molecules for quantitative, reproducible TCR counting. From the RACE reads, TCRdb called clonotypes with MiXCR, one entry per CDR3 protein. The table lists around 300,000 distinct CDR3 sequences, 4.5% to 5.5% of them singletons. This sequence joins TRBV29-1 and TRBJ2-7; a weak D match, TRBD1 (5 bases). The source is a woman aged 18-30 years with alopecia areata. Some clones in this sample may be carry-over from other donors' samples. This material consisted of whole blood, taken in connection with sensitization to the hapten diphenylcyclopropenone (DPC). As DNA, the CDR3 is TGCGCCTTTGGGGCAGGAACTTACGAGCAGTACTTC. Protein sequence: CAFGAGTYEQYF.